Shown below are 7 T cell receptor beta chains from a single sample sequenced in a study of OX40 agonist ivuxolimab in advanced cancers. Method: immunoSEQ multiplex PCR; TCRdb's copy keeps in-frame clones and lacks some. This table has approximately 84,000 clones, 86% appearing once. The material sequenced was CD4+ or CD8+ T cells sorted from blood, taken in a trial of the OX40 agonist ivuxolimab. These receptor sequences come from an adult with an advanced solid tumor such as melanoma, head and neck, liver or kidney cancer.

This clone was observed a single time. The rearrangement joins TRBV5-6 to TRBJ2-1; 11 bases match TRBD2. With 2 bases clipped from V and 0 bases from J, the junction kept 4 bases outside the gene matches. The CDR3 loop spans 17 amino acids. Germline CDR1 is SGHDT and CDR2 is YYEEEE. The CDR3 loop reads CASSFTSGGRSYNEQFF. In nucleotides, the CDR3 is TGTGCCAGCAGCTTTACTAGCGGGGGCCGCTCCTACAATGAGCAGTTCTTC.

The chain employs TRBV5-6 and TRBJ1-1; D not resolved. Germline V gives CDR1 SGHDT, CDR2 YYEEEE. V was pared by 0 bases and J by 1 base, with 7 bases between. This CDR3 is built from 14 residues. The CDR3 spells CASSLGQRNTEAFF. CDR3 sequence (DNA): TGTGCCAGCAGCTTGGGGCAGAGGAACACTGAAGCTTTCTTT.

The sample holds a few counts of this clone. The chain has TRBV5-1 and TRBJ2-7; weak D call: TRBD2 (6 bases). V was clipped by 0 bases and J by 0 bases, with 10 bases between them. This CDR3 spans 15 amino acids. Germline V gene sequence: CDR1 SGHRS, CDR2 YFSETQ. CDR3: CASSLVVSGSYEQYF. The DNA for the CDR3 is TGCGCCAGCAGCTTGGTTGTTAGCGGCTCCTACGAGCAGTACTTC. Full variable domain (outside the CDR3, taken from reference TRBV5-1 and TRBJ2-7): KAGVTQTPRYLIKTRGQQVTLSCSPISGHRSVSWYQQTPGQGLQFLFEYFSETQRNKGNFPGRFSGRQFSNSRSEMNVSTLELGDSALYLCASSLVVSGSYEQYFGPGTRLTVT.

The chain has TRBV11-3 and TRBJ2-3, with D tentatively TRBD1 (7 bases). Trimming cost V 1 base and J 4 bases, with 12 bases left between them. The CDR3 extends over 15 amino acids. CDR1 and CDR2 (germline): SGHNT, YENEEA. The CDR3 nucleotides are TGTGCCAGCAGCTTAGGAACAGGGGAGGCAGATACGCAGTATTTT. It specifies CASSLGTGEADTQYF.

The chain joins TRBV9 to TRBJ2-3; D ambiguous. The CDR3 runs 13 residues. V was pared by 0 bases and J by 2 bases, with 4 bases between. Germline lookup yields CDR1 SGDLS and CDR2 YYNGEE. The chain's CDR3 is CASSVVNTDTQYF. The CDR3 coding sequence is TGTGCCAGCAGCGTAGTGAACACAGATACGCAGTATTTT.

The chain's CDR3 is CASSRGRGIHEQYF. CDR3 nucleotide sequence: TGTGCCAGCTCCCGGGGCAGGGGTATCCACGAGCAGTACTTC. The chain couples TRBV18 to TRBJ2-7; TRBD1 might be the D (6 bases). Trimming removed 6 bases at V and 5 bases at J, with 17 bases between. The CDR3 is 14 residues long. Per the germline V gene, CDR1 is KGHSH and CDR2 is LQKENI.

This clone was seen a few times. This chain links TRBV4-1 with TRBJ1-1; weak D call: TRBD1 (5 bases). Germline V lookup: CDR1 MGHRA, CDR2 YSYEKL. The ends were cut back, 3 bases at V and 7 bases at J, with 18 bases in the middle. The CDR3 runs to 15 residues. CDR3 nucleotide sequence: TGCGCCAGCAGCCAGGACAAGGGGCACGGTGGTGAAGCTTTCTTT. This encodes CASSQDKGHGGEAFF.